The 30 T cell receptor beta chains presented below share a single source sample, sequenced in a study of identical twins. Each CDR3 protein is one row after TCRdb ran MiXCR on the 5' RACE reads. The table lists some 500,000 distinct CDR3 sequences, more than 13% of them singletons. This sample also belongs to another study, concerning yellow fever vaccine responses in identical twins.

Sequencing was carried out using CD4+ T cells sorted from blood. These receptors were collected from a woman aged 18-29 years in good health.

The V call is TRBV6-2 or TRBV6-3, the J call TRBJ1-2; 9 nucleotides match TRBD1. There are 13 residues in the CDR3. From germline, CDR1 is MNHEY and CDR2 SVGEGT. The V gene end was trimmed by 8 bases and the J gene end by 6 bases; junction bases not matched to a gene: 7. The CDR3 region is CASRRGTGHGYTF. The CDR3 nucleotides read TGTGCCAGCCGCAGAGGGACAGGGCATGGCTACACCTTC.

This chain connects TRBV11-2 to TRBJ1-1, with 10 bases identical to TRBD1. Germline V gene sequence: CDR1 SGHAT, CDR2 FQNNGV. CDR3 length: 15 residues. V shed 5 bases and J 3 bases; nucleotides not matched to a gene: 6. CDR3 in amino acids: CASSPGQGHDTEAFF. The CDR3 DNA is TGTGCCAGCAGCCCGGGACAGGGGCATGACACTGAAGCTTTCTTT. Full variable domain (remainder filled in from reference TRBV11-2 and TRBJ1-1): EAGVAQSPRYKIIEKRQSVAFWCNPISGHATLYWYQQILGQGPKLLIQFQNNGVVDDSQLPKDRFSAERLKGVDSTLKIQPAKLEDSAVYLCASSPGQGHDTEAFFGQGTRLTVV.

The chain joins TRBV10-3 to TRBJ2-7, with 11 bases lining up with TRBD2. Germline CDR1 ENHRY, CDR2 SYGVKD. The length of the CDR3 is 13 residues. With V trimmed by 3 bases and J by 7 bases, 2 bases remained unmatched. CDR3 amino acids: CAISDGTSGEQYF. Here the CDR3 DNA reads TGTGCCATCAGTGACGGGACTAGCGGTGAGCAGTACTTC.

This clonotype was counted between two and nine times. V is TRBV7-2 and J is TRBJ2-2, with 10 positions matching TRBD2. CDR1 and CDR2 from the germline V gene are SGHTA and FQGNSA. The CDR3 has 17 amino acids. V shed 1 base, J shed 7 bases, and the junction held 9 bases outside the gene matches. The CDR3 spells CASSLVGSGRRGGELFF. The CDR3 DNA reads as TGTGCCAGCAGCTTAGTCGGTAGCGGGAGGCGGGGCGGGGAGCTGTTTTTT.

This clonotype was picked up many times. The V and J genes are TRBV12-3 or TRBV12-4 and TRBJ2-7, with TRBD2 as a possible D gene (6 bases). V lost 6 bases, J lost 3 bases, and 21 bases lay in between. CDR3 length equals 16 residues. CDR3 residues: CASSFGGQATYYEQYF. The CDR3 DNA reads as TGTGCCAGCAGCTTCGGAGGGCAGGCGACCTACTACGAGCAGTACTTC.

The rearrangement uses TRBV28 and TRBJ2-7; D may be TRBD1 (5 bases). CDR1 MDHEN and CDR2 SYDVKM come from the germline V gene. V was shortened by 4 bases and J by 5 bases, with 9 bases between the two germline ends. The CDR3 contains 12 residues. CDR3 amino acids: CASSSGYNEQYF. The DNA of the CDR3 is TGTGCCAGCAGTTCAGGGTACAACGAGCAGTACTTC.

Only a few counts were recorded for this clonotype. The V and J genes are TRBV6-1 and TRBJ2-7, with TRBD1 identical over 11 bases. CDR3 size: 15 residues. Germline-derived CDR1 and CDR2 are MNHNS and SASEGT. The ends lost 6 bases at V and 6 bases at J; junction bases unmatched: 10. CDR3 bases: TGTGCCAGCAGATCCCTAGGACAGGGGGCTGTCGAGCAGTACTTC. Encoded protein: CASRSLGQGAVEQYF.

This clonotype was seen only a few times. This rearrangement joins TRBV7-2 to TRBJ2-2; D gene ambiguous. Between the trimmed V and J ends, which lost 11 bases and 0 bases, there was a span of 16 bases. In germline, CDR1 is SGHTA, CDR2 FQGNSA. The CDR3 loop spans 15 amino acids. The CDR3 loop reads CAVLTTDTNTGELFF. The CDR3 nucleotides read TGTGCCGTCCTAACTACCGATACGAACACCGGGGAGCTGTTTTTT.

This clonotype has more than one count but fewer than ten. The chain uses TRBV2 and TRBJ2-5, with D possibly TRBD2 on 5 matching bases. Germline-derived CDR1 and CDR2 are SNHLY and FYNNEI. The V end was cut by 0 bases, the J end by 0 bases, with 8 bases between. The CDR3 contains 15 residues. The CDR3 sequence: CASSEARGYQETQYF. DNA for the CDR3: TGTGCCAGCAGTGAAGCCCGGGGTTACCAAGAGACCCAGTACTTC. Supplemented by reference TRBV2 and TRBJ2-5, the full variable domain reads EPEVTQTPSHQVTQMGQEVILRCVPISNHLYFYWYRQILGQKVEFLVSFYNNEISEKSEIFDDQFSVERPDGSNFTLKIRSTKLEDSAMYFCASSEARGYQETQYFGPGTRLLVL.

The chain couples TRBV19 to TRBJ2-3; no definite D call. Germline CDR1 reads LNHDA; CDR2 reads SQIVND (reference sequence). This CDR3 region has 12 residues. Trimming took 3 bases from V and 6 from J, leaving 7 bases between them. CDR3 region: CASSIHPDTQYF. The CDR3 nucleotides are TGTGCCAGTAGTATCCACCCGGATACGCAGTATTTT.

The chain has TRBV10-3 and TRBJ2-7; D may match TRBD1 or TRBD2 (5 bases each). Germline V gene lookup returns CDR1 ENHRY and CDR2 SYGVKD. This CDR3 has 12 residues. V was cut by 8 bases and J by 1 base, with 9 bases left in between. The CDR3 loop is CAIAGTSYEQYF. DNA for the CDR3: TGTGCCATCGCCGGGACGTCCTACGAGCAGTACTTC.

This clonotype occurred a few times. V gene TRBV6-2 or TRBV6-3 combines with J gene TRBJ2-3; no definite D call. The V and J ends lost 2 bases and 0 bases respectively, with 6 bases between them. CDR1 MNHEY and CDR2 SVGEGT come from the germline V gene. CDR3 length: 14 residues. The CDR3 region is CASSYGWSTDTQYF. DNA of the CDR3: TGTGCCAGCAGTTACGGCTGGAGCACAGATACGCAGTATTTT.

The CDR3 here is CASSPTLSGSPRYF. For the CDR3, the DNA is TGTGCCAGCAGCCCCACTCTAAGCGGGAGTCCTCGGTACTTC. The chain recombines TRBV6-2 or TRBV6-3 with TRBJ2-7, with 8 bases that match TRBD2. The CDR3 is 14 amino acids. Germline trimming cut 6 bases from V and 12 bases from J; bases unmatched to any gene: 16. Per germline, CDR1 MNHEY and CDR2 SVGEGT.

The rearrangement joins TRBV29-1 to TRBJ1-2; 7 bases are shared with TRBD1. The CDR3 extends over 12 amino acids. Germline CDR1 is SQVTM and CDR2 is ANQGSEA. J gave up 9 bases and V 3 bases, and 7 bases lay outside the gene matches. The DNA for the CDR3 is TGCAGCGTTGACAAGGGGGCGGATAGCTACACCTTC. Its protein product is CSVDKGADSYTF.

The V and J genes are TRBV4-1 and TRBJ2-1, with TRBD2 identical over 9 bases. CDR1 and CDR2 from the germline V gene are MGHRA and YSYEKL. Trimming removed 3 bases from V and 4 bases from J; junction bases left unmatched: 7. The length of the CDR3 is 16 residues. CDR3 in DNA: TGCGCCAGCAGCCACCAGTGGACTAGCGAATACAATGAGCAGTTCTTC. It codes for CASSHQWTSEYNEQFF.

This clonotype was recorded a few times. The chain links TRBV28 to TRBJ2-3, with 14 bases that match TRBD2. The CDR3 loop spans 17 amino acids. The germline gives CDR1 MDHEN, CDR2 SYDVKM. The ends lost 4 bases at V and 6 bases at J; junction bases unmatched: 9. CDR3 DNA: TGTGCCAGCAGTTCCTCGGGACTAGCGGGAGTGGGCGATACGCAGTATTTT. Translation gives CASSSSGLAGVGDTQYF.

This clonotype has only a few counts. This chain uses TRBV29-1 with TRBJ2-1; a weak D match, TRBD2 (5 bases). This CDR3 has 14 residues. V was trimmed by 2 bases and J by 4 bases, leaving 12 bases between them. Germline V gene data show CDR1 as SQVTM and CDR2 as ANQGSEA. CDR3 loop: CSVEPSGAYNEQFF. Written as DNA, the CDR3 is TGCAGCGTTGAACCCAGCGGAGCATACAATGAGCAGTTCTTC.

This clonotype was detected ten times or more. CDR3 bases: TGTGCCAGCAGTCTAGATTTCACCGGGGAGCTGTTTTTT. It translates to CASSLDFTGELFF. The rearrangement uses TRBV6-6 and TRBJ2-2; D is uncertain. The CDR3 runs 13 residues. The ends were cut back, 5 bases at V and 4 bases at J, with 8 bases in the middle. Per germline, CDR1 MNHNY and CDR2 SVGAGI (reference sequence).

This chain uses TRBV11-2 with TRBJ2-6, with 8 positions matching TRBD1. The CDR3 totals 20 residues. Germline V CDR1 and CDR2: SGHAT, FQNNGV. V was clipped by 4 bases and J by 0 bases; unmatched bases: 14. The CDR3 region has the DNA TGTGCCAGCAGCTCGACAGGGGCGCATATATGGGCCTCTGGGGCCAACGTCCTGACTTTC. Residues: CASSSTGAHIWASGANVLTF. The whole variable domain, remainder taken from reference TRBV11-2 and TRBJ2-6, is EAGVAQSPRYKIIEKRQSVAFWCNPISGHATLYWYQQILGQGPKLLIQFQNNGVVDDSQLPKDRFSAERLKGVDSTLKIQPAKLEDSAVYLCASSSTGAHIWASGANVLTFGAGSRLTVL.

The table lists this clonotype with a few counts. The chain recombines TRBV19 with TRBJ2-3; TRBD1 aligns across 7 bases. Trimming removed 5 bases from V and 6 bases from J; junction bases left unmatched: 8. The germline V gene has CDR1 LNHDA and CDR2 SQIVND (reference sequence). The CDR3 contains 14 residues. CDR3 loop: CASSLNRGADTQYF. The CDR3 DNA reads TGTGCCAGTAGTTTAAACAGGGGAGCGGATACGCAGTATTTT.

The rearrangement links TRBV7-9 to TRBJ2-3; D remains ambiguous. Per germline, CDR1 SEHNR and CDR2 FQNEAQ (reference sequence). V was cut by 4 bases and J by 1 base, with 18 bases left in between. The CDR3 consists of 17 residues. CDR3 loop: CASSSTGPHTGTDTQYF. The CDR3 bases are TGTGCCAGCAGCTCAACCGGGCCTCATACGGGCACAGATACGCAGTATTTT.

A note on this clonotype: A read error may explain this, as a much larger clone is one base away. CDR3 bases: TGTGCCAGCACCCAGATGTACCAAGAGACCCAGTACTTC. This sequence encodes CASTQMYQETQYF. The J gene is TRBJ2-5, the V gene TRBV7-2; D uncertain. Trimming left V 7 bases short and J 0 bases short, with 9 bases between. The germline gives CDR1 SGHTA, CDR2 FQGNSA. This CDR3 has 13 amino acids.

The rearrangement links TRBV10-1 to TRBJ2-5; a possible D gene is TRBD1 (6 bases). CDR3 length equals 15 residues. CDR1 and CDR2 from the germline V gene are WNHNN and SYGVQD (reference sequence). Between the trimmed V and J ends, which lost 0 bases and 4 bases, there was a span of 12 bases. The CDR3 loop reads CASSESLLQGETQYF. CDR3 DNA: TGCGCCAGCAGTGAGTCTTTGTTACAGGGAGAGACCCAGTACTTC.

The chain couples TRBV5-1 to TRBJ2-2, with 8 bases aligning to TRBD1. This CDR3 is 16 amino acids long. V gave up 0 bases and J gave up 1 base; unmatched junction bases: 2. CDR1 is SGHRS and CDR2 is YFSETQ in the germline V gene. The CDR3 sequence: CASSLDGTGNTGELFF. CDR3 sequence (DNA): TGCGCCAGCAGCTTGGATGGGACAGGGAACACCGGGGAGCTGTTTTTT.

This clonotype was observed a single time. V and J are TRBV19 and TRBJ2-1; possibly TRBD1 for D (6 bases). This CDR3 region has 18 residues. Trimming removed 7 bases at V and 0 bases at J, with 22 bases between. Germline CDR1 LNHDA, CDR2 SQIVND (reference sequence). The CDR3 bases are TGTGCCAGTACCAAGACCCCCCACAGGGAGAGCTCCTACAATGAGCAGTTCTTC. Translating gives CASTKTPHRESSYNEQFF.

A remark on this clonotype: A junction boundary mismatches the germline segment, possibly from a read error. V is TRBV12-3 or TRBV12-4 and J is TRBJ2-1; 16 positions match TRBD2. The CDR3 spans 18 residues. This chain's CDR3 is CARSFRGLAGGPHNEQFF. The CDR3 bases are TGTGCCCGCAGTTTTAGGGGACTAGCGGGGGGGCCCCACAATGAGCAGTTCTTC.

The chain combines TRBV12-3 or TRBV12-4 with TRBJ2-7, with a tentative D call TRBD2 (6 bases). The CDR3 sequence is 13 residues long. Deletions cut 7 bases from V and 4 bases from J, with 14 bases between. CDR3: CASNRDSLYEQYF. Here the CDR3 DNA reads TGTGCCAGCAACCGGGACTCTTTATACGAGCAGTACTTC.

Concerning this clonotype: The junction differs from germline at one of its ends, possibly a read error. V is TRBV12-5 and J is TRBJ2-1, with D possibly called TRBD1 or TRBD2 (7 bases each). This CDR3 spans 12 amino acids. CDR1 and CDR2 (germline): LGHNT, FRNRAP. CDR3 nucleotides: TGTGCTAGTGGTCCAGGGGGGGCCCGGATCGTCTTC. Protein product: CASGPGGARIVF.

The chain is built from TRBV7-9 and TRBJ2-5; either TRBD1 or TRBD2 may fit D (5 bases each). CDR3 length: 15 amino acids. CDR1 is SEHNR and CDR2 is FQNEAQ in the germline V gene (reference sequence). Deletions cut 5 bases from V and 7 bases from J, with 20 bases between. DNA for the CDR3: TGTGCCAGCAGCCCAACCGGGACCGTTATTAGGACCCAGTACTTC. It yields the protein CASSPTGTVIRTQYF. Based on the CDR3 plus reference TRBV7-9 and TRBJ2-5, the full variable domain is DTGVSQNPRHKITKRGQNVTFRCDPISEHNRLYWYRQTLGQGPEFLTYFQNEAQLEKSRLLSDRFSAERPKGSFSTLEIQRTEQGDSAMYLCASSPTGTVIRTQYFGPGTRLLVL.

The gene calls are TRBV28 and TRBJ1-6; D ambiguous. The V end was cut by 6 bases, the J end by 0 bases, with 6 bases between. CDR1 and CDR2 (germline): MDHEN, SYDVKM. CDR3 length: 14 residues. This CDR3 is CASRWGSYNSPLHF. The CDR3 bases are TGTGCCAGCAGATGGGGCTCCTATAATTCACCCCTCCACTTT.